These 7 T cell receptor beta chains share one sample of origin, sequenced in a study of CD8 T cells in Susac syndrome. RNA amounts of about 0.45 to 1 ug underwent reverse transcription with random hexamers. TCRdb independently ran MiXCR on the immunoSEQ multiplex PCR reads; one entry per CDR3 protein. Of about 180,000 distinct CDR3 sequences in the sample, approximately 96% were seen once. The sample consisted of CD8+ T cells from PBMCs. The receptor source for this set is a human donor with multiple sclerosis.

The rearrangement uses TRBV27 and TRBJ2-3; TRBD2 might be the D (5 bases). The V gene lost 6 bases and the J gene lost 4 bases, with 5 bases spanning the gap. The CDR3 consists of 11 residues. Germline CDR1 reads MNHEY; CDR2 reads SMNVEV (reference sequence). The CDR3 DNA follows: TGTGCCAGCAGGGAGGCAGATACGCAGTATTTT. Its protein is CASREADTQYF.

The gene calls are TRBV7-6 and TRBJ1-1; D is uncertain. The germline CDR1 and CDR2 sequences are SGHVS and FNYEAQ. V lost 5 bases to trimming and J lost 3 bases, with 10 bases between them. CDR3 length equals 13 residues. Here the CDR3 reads CASSGLGDTEAFF. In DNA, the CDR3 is TGTGCCAGCAGCGGACTCGGGGACACTGAAGCTTTCTTT.

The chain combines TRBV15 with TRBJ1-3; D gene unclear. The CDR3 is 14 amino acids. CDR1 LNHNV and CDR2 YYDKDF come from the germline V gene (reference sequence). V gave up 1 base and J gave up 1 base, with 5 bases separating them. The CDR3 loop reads CATSRVPSGNTIYF. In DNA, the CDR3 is TGTGCCACCAGCAGAGTACCATCTGGAAACACCATATATTTT.

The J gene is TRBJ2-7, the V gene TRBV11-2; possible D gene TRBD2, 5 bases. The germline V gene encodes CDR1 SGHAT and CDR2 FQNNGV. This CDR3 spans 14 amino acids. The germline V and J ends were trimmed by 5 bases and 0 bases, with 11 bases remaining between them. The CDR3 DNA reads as TGTGCCAGCAGCCATCAAGGGAGCTCCTACGAGCAGTACTTC. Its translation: CASSHQGSSYEQYF.

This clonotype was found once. CDR3: CASSSQYTRLEWFF. In DNA, the CDR3 is TGTGCCAGCAGCTCCCAGTATACGAGACTTGAATGGTTCTTC. The V gene is TRBV7-9, the J gene TRBJ2-1; D uncertain. V was cut by 4 bases and J by 15 bases, with 22 bases left in between. This CDR3 has 14 residues. Germline lookup yields CDR1 SEHNR and CDR2 FQNEAQ (reference sequence).

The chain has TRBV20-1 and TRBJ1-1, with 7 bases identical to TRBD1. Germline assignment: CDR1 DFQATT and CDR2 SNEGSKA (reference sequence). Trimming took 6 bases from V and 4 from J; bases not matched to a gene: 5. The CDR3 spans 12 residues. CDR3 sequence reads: CSAQGVGTEAFF. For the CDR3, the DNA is TGCAGTGCCCAGGGGGTTGGCACTGAAGCTTTCTTT.

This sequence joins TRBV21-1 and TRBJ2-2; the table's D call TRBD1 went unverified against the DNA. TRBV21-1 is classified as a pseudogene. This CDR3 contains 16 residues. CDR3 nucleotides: TGTGCCAGCAGCAAAGCGCCGGGACAGCTCACCGGGGAGCTGTTTTTT. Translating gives CASSKAPGQLTGELFF.